What follows are 9 T cell receptor beta chains derived from one specimen sequenced in a study of cytomegalovirus exposure and HLA in healthy donors. PCR was performed using 60 Vbeta and 13 Jbeta primers. Sequenced by immunoSEQ multiplex PCR; TCRdb stores in-frame clones only, minus some. Altogether approximately 100,000 clones are present, more than 60% being singletons, with the ten largest covering around 6.4%. Source material: PBMCs. The origin of the receptors is a woman aged 45-59 years in good health and CMV-seropositive.

The chain employs TRBV18 and TRBJ1-2; 7 bases fit TRBD1. The CDR3 contains 14 residues. Germline CDR1 KGHSH, CDR2 LQKENI. Losses at the gene ends were 3 bases for V and 4 bases for J; bases not matched to a gene: 5. The CDR3 nucleotides read TGTGCCAGCTCACCGAGCCGACAGGGCTATGGCTACACCTTC. Translated: CASSPSRQGYGYTF.

This clone was seen a handful of times. The chain couples TRBV4-3 to TRBJ1-2, with unresolved D. CDR1 LGHNA and CDR2 YSLEER come from the germline V gene. V was clipped by 0 bases and J by 6 bases, with 20 bases between them. CDR3 length: 17 residues. DNA of the CDR3: TGCGCCAGCAGCCAAGACGAGGCAGGAGGGATGAAGGATGGCTACACCTTC. This encodes CASSQDEAGGMKDGYTF.

J is TRBJ1-2 and V is TRBV7-9; D might be TRBD1 (5 bases). Trimming stripped 3 bases from V and 5 bases from J, with 10 bases between. CDR1 is SEHNR and CDR2 is FQNEAQ in the germline V gene (reference sequence). The CDR3 length is 13 residues. The CDR3 region is CASSFDGTYGYTF. CDR3 DNA: TGTGCCAGCAGCTTCGACGGGACTTATGGCTACACCTTC.

This chain uses TRBV7-8 with TRBJ2-5; 11 bases are a match to TRBD2. The J call may be wrong; the DNA end is better matched by TRBJ2-7. CDR1 SGHVS and CDR2 FQNEAQ come from the germline V gene. The CDR3 runs 19 residues. Here the CDR3 reads CASSLTASGGRPPSYEQYF. CDR3 in DNA: TGTGCCAGCAGCTTGACGGCTAGCGGGGGGCGGCCTCCCTCCTACGAGCAGTACTTC.

The chain has TRBV7-9 and TRBJ2-6, with D possibly TRBD1 on 6 matching bases. Per germline, CDR1 SEHNR and CDR2 FQNEAQ (reference sequence). There are 19 residues in the CDR3. The V end lost 3 bases, the J end lost 0 bases, and 18 bases lay between the germline ends. This chain's CDR3 is CASSFTPYRDPSGANVLTF. The CDR3 nucleotides read TGTGCCAGCAGCTTCACCCCCTACAGGGACCCCTCTGGGGCCAACGTCCTGACTTTC.

This chain links TRBV5-1 with TRBJ2-6, with D unresolved. CDR1 and CDR2 from the germline V gene are SGHRS and YFSETQ. The V end was cut by 2 bases, the J end by 0 bases, with 6 bases between. This CDR3 is built from 15 residues. CDR3 in DNA: TGCGCCAGCAGCTTCTCTAACTCTGGGGCCAACGTCCTGACTTTC. It codes for CASSFSNSGANVLTF. The variable domain in full, completed from reference TRBV5-1 and TRBJ2-6, reads KAGVTQTPRYLIKTRGQQVTLSCSPISGHRSVSWYQQTPGQGLQFLFEYFSETQRNKGNFPGRFSGRQFSNSRSEMNVSTLELGDSALYLCASSFSNSGANVLTFGAGSRLTVL.

The chain couples TRBV29-1 to TRBJ2-5; a weak D match, TRBD2 (7 bases). This CDR3 is 14 amino acids long. V lost 5 bases to trimming and J lost 4 bases, with 17 bases between them. Germline V gene data show CDR1 as SQVTM and CDR2 as ANQGSEA. For the CDR3, the DNA is TGCAGCGTTCGGAAGGGGGGCGGGGGAGAGACCCAGTACTTC. Translating gives CSVRKGGGGETQYF.

The rearrangement uses TRBV18 and TRBJ2-3; TRBD1 agrees at 12 bases. V shed 3 bases and J 5 bases; nucleotides not matched to a gene: 12. CDR1 and CDR2 (germline): KGHSH, LQKENI. The CDR3 covers 18 residues. This chain's CDR3 is CASSPLRTGQGAQDTQYF. The CDR3 region has the DNA TGTGCCAGCTCACCCCTAAGGACGGGACAGGGGGCACAAGATACGCAGTATTTT.

This chain uses TRBV14 with TRBJ1-2; D remains ambiguous. CDR3 length: 16 residues. Per germline, CDR1 SGHDN and CDR2 FVKESK. V was trimmed by 3 bases and J by 6 bases, leaving 20 bases between them. CDR3 amino acids: CASSHLGGQLSNGYTF. The CDR3 coding sequence is TGTGCCAGCAGCCACCTTGGTGGGCAGTTATCGAATGGCTACACCTTC.